This note documents a single TCR beta chain sequence. The data stem from a study of T cell responses to AZD1222 COVID-19 vaccine. This CDR3 contains 17 residues. With 4 bases clipped from V and 1 base from J, the junction kept 12 bases outside the gene matches. Germline assignment: CDR1 SGHTA and CDR2 FQGNSA. The protocol was immunoSEQ multiplex PCR, while the TCRdb copy is restricted to in-frame clones and leaves out a portion. The profile shows just under 75,000 clones, around 81% of them singletons. This sequence originates from an adult who received the AZD1222 COVID-19 vaccine. Sample: peripheral blood, taken 28 days after the second AZD1222 dose. The chain combines TRBV7-2 with TRBJ1-2, with TRBD1 identical over 7 bases. The CDR3 DNA is TGTGCCAGCAGCTCCCGGGGGGGGGACAGAAGTAACTATGGCTACACCTTC. Translated: CASSSRGGDRSNYGYTF.